Described below is a single T cell receptor (beta chain) sequence and its context. The sample holds one count of this clone. There is no known antigen for this receptor. Per-base qualities were not stored, and no clone one base away is much larger. The sample is drawn from a study of vaccination effects on CD4 cells after COVID-19 (dated by TCRdb to between 2020 and 2023). At the level of the whole study: Participants received two doses of either the BNT162b2 or the mRNA-1273 mRNA SARS-CoV-2 vaccine. Cultures from other donors in the study were sequenced with the Oncomine TCR Beta short-read assay on an Illumina iSeq 100. Altogether, around ten COVID-19 convalescent patients and 4 SARS-CoV-2-naive healthy vaccine recipients made up the full study. The study compared SARS-CoV-2 spike-specific CD4+ TCR repertoires before and after mRNA vaccination in COVID-19 convalescent patients and infection-naive vaccine recipients.

The ViraFEST assay stimulated PBMC with viral peptide pools and then used TCR sequencing to identify antigen-specific CD4+ T cell clonotypes by expansion. After about 9 days of culture, CD4+ T cells were isolated with the EasySep CD4+ T cell isolation kit. Healthy vaccine recipients had no prior SARS-CoV-2 infection, confirmed by negative nucleocapsid antibodies before and after vaccination. Each well held around 2 million PBMC cultured in IMDM containing about 5.4% human AB serum, 10 IU/ml IL-2 and gentamicin, along with 8 to 10 ug/ml peptides. Half of the culture medium was replaced with fresh IL-2-containing medium on days 3 and 7. Unless noted otherwise, every peptide stimulation condition was cultured in triplicate wells. Using Ficoll-Paque Plus gradient centrifugation, PBMC were separated from whole blood and then either used fresh or cryopreserved at -140C. The overlapping peptide pools covered the spike proteins of SARS-CoV-2 as well as those of the common cold coronaviruses HCoV-NL63, HCoV-OC43 and HCoV-229E. The QIAamp micro DNA kit was used to extract genomic DNA from the cultured CD4+ T cells.

Library preparation was by the immunoSEQ multiplex PCR assay. TCR beta CDR3 sequencing was performed on DNA from the cultured, isolated CD4+ T cells. The authors processed their data as follows. The analysis removed non-productive TCR sequences, trimmed reads to the CDR3 region, and retained only CDR3s that were 7 or more amino acids long. The MANAFEST web app was used to pick out antigen-specific clonotypes by comparing their expansion in peptide wells with that in reference cultures. For clones to be considered positive, expansion at FDR<0.05 versus reference and all other wells, an odds ratio above 5, and a frequency above 0.1% in two replicate wells were required. A clonotype was called cross-reactive if it was significantly expanded both in SARS-CoV-2 spike wells and in at least one common cold coronavirus spike condition. CDR3 similarity was assessed by Levenshtein distance with the stringdist R package, and unrooted trees were built with ape in R 3.6.1. This immuneACCESS table, as held by TCRdb, lists in-frame sequences with V and J called but not all clones. Of the missing ones, under half trace to an unresolved V gene in checked studies; the others have no known cause. The V and J calls and clone size were taken over from that table, and D and trimming were inferred from the DNA. Here the sample has about 73,000 clones; under 85% occur a single time. 2.5% to 3% of the sample rests with the top ten.

Overall results and qualifications from the work: Among healthy vaccine recipients, nearly all vaccine-induced clones were SARS-CoV-2 mono-reactive, and just 1 of 255 was cross-reactive with common cold coronaviruses. At late post-vaccination timepoints, both infection-induced and vaccine-induced clones showed marked clonal contraction, consistent with waning T cell responses. The study was limited by a small number of convalescent patients and lacked early post-infection timepoints.

Sequencing was performed on CD4+ T cells from PBMCs cultured with HCoV-NL63 spike peptides, taken before COVID-19 vaccination. Sample cell subset or site, as interpreted from the label and publication: HCoV-NL63 spike overlapping peptide pool stimulation. This TCR derives from a human donor who received a COVID-19 vaccine.

The CDR3 protein sequence reads: CASSPAGGAFGSGNTIYF. The DNA sequence reads TGTGCCAGCAGCCCTGCTGGGGGGGCGTTTGGATCTGGAAACACCATATATTTT. The chain links TRBV7-2 with TRBJ1-3; D gene: possibly TRBD1, on 6 matching bases. CDR1 and CDR2 were assigned from the germline V gene as SGHTA and FQGNSA. V is reduced by 5 bases and J by 1 base, leaving a spacing of 21 bases between them. From cysteine to phenylalanine, the CDR3 is 18 amino acids long. CDR3 DNA only is kept here, 54 bases in frame from base 1.